These 27 T cell receptor beta chains came from one sample sequenced in a study of regulatory T cells in long-lasting Graves disease. MiXCR, run by TCRdb on the reads, gives a single entry per CDR3 protein. The sample records 650 to 900 distinct CDR3 sequences, around 60% being singletons. Preparation of the TCR library used RNA extracted from PBMCs. This specimen consisted of peripheral blood mononuclear cells (PBMCs), obtained with antithyroid drug treatment, in newly diagnosed or persistent Graves disease (not recorded which). These receptors were obtained from a female donor with Graves disease.

The table lists this clonotype with a few counts. V gene TRBV28 combines with J gene TRBJ2-1; D ambiguous. CDR1 and CDR2 from the germline V gene are MDHEN and SYDVKM. The CDR3 is 12 residues long. The ends were cut back, 2 bases at V and 3 bases at J, with 2 bases in the middle. The CDR3 spells CASSLVYNEQFF. The CDR3 region has the DNA TGTGCCAGCAGTTTAGTCTACAATGAGCAGTTCTTC.

A note on this clonotype: The CDR3 does not close with the conserved phenylalanine or tryptophan, likely indicating a read error. The DNA is left out, because the CDR3 cannot be placed on it with certainty; the CDR3 is given as TCRdb lists it. This rearrangement joins TRBV14 to TRBJ2-5; the DNA was not used to check the table's D call, TRBD1. Germline assignment: CDR1 SGHDN and CDR2 FVKESK. The length of the CDR3 is 9 amino acids, counting both ends. The CDR3 reads CASSQDGPP.

The rearrangement uses TRBV30 and TRBJ1-2; 9 nucleotides agree with TRBD1. This CDR3 is 13 amino acids long. CDR1 GTSNPN and CDR2 SVGIG come from the germline V gene (reference sequence). The V gene end was trimmed by 3 bases and the J gene end by 8 bases; junction bases not matched to a gene: 7. DNA of the CDR3: TGTGCCTGGAGCCCGGGACAGGGCGAAGGCTACACCTTC. Translated, it gives CAWSPGQGEGYTF.

This rearrangement joins TRBV3-1 to TRBJ2-3; the D gene is possibly TRBD2 (6 bases). The germline CDR1 and CDR2 sequences are LGHDT and YNNKEL (reference sequence). Trimming removed 4 bases from V and 2 bases from J, with 13 bases in between. This CDR3 spans 15 amino acids. The CDR3 spells CASSPRDSPTDTQYF. In nucleotides, the CDR3 is TGTGCCAGCAGCCCCCGGGACTCTCCCACAGATACGCAGTATTTT.

This sequence joins TRBV7-3 and TRBJ1-6, with D tentatively TRBD1 (5 bases). Germline CDR1 and CDR2: SGHTA and FQGTGA. This CDR3 is 13 amino acids long. V was shortened by 5 bases and J by 7 bases, with 9 bases between the two germline ends. The chain's CDR3 is CASSIQENSPLHF. CDR3 DNA sequence: TGTGCCAGCAGCATACAGGAAAATTCACCCCTCCACTTT.

The chain links TRBV27 to TRBJ1-2; D is perhaps TRBD1 (5 bases). Per the germline V gene, CDR1 is MNHEY and CDR2 is SMNVEV (reference sequence). Trimming took 1 base from V and 4 from J, leaving 13 bases between them. The CDR3 covers 15 residues. CDR3 nucleotide sequence: TGTGCCAGCAGTTTATATGGGGGTTCGGGCTATGGCTACACCTTC. Amino acids: CASSLYGGSGYGYTF.

The chain has TRBV5-1 and TRBJ2-1, with 12 nucleotides matching TRBD2. Unmatched junction bases numbered 15, after V lost 0 bases and J lost 2 bases. CDR3 length: 21 amino acids. Germline CDR1 SGHRS, CDR2 YFSETQ. CDR3 in amino acids: CASSLVPGDGTSGYAYNEQFF. The CDR3 DNA reads TGCGCCAGCAGCTTGGTACCGGGGGACGGGACTAGCGGGTACGCCTACAATGAGCAGTTCTTC.

V is TRBV3-1 and J is TRBJ2-7, with 8 nucleotides matching TRBD2. This CDR3 comprises 17 residues. Germline V lookup: CDR1 LGHDT, CDR2 YNNKEL (reference sequence). Unmatched junction bases numbered 13, after V lost 0 bases and J lost 6 bases. CDR3 bases: TGTGCCAGCAGCCAAGATCTAAGCGGGAGAAACCCCACCGAGCAGTACTTC. It translates to CASSQDLSGRNPTEQYF.

The chain links TRBV10-3 to TRBJ2-1; 11 nucleotides line up with TRBD2. The CDR3 covers 14 residues. Unmatched junction bases numbered 2, after V lost 2 bases and J lost 8 bases. Looked up from germline, CDR1 is ENHRY and CDR2 is SYGVKD. The CDR3 loop is CAISETSGSYEQFF. The CDR3 DNA is TGTGCCATCAGTGAGACTAGCGGGAGCTATGAGCAGTTCTTC.

The chain has TRBV7-2 and TRBJ2-2; D may be TRBD2 (5 bases). V lost 5 bases, J lost 7 bases, and 17 bases lay in between. Germline CDR1 reads SGHTA; CDR2 reads FQGNSA. CDR3 length equals 15 residues. For the CDR3, the DNA is TGTGCCAGCAGCGTAGATAGCGTGACCGGCGGGGAGCTGTTTTTT. This sequence encodes CASSVDSVTGGELFF.

The chain couples TRBV5-5 to TRBJ2-5; the D is unclear. V shed 2 bases and J shed 5 bases, with 13 bases lying between them. The V gene's germline CDR1 is SGHKS and CDR2 YYEKEE (reference sequence). The CDR3 consists of 14 residues. In nucleotides, the CDR3 is TGTGCCAGCAGCTTTGATCGAGTGGTTGAGACCCAGTACTTC. As protein: CASSFDRVVETQYF.

This clonotype was detected a few times. This rearrangement joins TRBV30 to TRBJ2-1, with TRBD2 matching over 8 bases. V lost 2 bases and J lost 8; bases outside the gene matches: 2. The CDR3 consists of 12 residues. Germline CDR1 and CDR2: GTSNPN and SVGIG (reference sequence). CDR3 coding DNA: TGTGCCTGGAGTTCCGGGGGGGATGAGCAGTTCTTC. Translation: CAWSSGGDEQFF.

The CDR3 region is CSVEYSGRGEQYF. In nucleotides, the CDR3 is TGCAGCGTTGAATATTCCGGCAGGGGCGAGCAGTACTTC. The chain links TRBV29-1 to TRBJ2-7; D is possibly TRBD1 (6 bases). Germline lookup yields CDR1 SQVTM and CDR2 ANQGSEA. This CDR3 spans 13 amino acids. V was pared by 2 bases and J by 6 bases, with 14 bases between.

This clonotype has more than one count but fewer than ten. V gene TRBV20-1 combines with J gene TRBJ2-5; 8 nucleotides match TRBD2. Germline trimming cut 6 bases from V and 7 bases from J; bases unmatched to any gene: 19. There are 16 residues in the CDR3. Germline V gene lookup returns CDR1 DFQATT and CDR2 SNEGSKA (reference sequence). CDR3 sequence (DNA): TGCAGTGCCCTACGCCTCCTAGCGGGTGCAATTGGGACCCAGTACTTC. It translates to CSALRLLAGAIGTQYF.

V usage is TRBV18 and J usage is TRBJ1-2; no clear D. Germline CDR1 and CDR2: KGHSH and LQKENI. Between the trimmed V and J ends, which lost 3 bases and 6 bases, there was a span of 8 bases. The CDR3 spans 12 residues. The CDR3 loop is CASSPLGDGYTF. CDR3 DNA sequence: TGTGCCAGCTCACCCCTGGGAGATGGCTACACCTTC.

The chain uses TRBV7-2 and TRBJ1-5, with unresolved D. The germline V gene has CDR1 SGHTA and CDR2 FQGNSA. Trimming left V 5 bases short and J 2 bases short, with 13 bases between. The CDR3 runs 15 residues. CDR3 in DNA: TGTGCCAGCAGCGGACTCCTAGGGCGCAATCAGCCCCAGCATTTT. As protein: CASSGLLGRNQPQHF.

In its sample, this clonotype was seen once. V gene TRBV29-1 combines with J gene TRBJ2-1; D gene unclear. This CDR3 has 10 residues. Per germline, CDR1 SQVTM and CDR2 ANQGSEA. Trimming cost V 6 bases and J 5 bases, with 5 bases left between them. The CDR3 DNA sequence: TGCAGCGTCTTAGACAATGAGCAGTTCTTC. It is translated as CSVLDNEQFF.

The chain recombines TRBV5-1 with TRBJ2-3; D perhaps matches TRBD1 (5 bases). The CDR3 extends over 15 amino acids. Germline V gives CDR1 SGHRS, CDR2 YFSETQ. V shed 4 bases and J shed 1 base, with 13 bases lying between them. The CDR3 DNA reads TGCGCCAGCAGCGTCAGTTTGGGGCGCACAGATACGCAGTATTTT. This translates into CASSVSLGRTDTQYF.

This chain uses TRBV29-1 with TRBJ2-1, with D unresolved. Germline lookup yields CDR1 SQVTM and CDR2 ANQGSEA. The CDR3 consists of 11 residues. Trimming left V 4 bases short and J 7 bases short, with 8 bases between. In DNA, the CDR3 is TGCAGCGTTGTAGGGATTAATGAGCAGTTCTTC. Protein sequence: CSVVGINEQFF.

The chain carries TRBV11-2 and TRBJ2-2; D remains ambiguous. Trimming cost V 2 bases and J 6 bases, with 19 bases left between them. There are 17 residues in the CDR3. Germline V gene data show CDR1 as SGHAT and CDR2 as FQNNGV. CDR3 in DNA: TGTGCCAGCAGCTTAATAGACGAGAATAGAAAGGCCGGGGAGCTGTTTTTT. It specifies CASSLIDENRKAGELFF.

The J gene is TRBJ2-1, the V gene TRBV9; TRBD2 might be the D (5 bases). CDR3 length: 15 residues. The V and J ends lost 0 bases and 6 bases respectively, with 13 bases between them. Germline CDR1 and CDR2: SGDLS and YYNGEE. The CDR3 loop reads CASSVAPDGSNEQFF. CDR3 nucleotides: TGTGCCAGCAGCGTAGCACCGGATGGGAGCAATGAGCAGTTCTTC.

This rearrangement joins TRBV10-3 to TRBJ2-3; 9 bases line up with TRBD1. Losses at the gene ends were 11 bases for V and 0 bases for J; bases not matched to a gene: 6. CDR3 size: 14 residues. Germline V gene data show CDR1 as ENHRY and CDR2 as SYGVKD. The chain's CDR3 is CAVQGAFSTDTQYF. CDR3 sequence (DNA): TGTGCCGTACAGGGGGCCTTTAGCACAGATACGCAGTATTTT.

CDR3 coding DNA: TGTGCCAGCAAAACTAGGGAAACGCAGTATTTT. Its translation: CASKTRETQYF. This rearrangement joins TRBV27 to TRBJ2-3; weak D call: TRBD2 (5 bases). This CDR3 has 11 residues. With 7 bases removed from V and 9 bases from J, the gap between germline ends came to 11 bases. The germline CDR1 and CDR2 sequences are MNHEY and SMNVEV (reference sequence).

The chain combines TRBV5-6 with TRBJ2-7; D is undetermined. Trimming took 2 bases from V and 1 from J, leaving 7 bases between them. Germline CDR1 is SGHDT and CDR2 is YYEEEE. The CDR3 consists of 13 residues. The CDR3 spells CASSFDMSYEQYF. In nucleotides, the CDR3 is TGTGCCAGCAGCTTTGATATGTCCTACGAGCAGTACTTC.

This chain joins TRBV12-3 or TRBV12-4 and TRBJ1-4, with no clear D. This CDR3 comprises 13 residues. Deletions cut 5 bases from V and 5 bases from J, with 9 bases between. CDR3 bases: TGTGCCAGCAGTGATGACACGAATGAAAAACTGTTTTTT. Its protein product is CASSDDTNEKLFF.

The chain links TRBV27 to TRBJ2-7; D is ambiguous. The CDR3 runs 11 residues. Between the trimmed V and J ends, which lost 4 bases and 0 bases, there was a span of 1 base. Per the germline V gene, CDR1 is MNHEY and CDR2 is SMNVEV (reference sequence). CDR3 sequence: CASSSSYEQYF. The CDR3 DNA sequence: TGTGCCAGCAGTTCCTCCTACGAGCAGTACTTC.

This clonotype occurred a few times. The V and J genes are TRBV3-1 and TRBJ2-3, with 7 bases fitting TRBD2. This CDR3 comprises 16 residues. V shed 0 bases, J shed 5 bases, and the junction held 8 bases outside the gene matches. CDR1 and CDR2 (germline): LGHDT, YNNKEL (reference sequence). CDR3 DNA: TGTGCCAGCAGCCAAGATCGGGGAGGGAGCGGAGATACGCAGTATTTT. Amino acids: CASSQDRGGSGDTQYF.